A single sample gave rise to the 19 T cell receptor beta chains below, sequenced in a study of molecular identifiers for immune sequencing clone quantification. One entry per CDR3 protein, called by TCRdb with MiXCR from the PCR reads. The sample shows approximately 500,000 distinct CDR3 sequences, roughly a fifth of them seen only once. Sequenced: naive CD8+ T cells from blood, with Jurkat cell RNA spiked in. Subset in this sample: FACS-sorted CD8+CD4-CCR7+CD45RA+ naive T cells. The source of these receptors is a human donor in good health. Some libraries in this study had Jurkat cell RNA spiked in.

The table lists this clonotype with a few counts. The chain recombines TRBV4-1 with TRBJ2-3; D may be TRBD2 (5 bases). Germline-derived CDR1 and CDR2 are MGHRA and YSYEKL. V was cut by 4 bases and J by 1 base, with 18 bases left in between. CDR3 length equals 17 residues. CDR3 sequence (DNA): TGCGCCAGCAGCCCGACTCAACTAGTCTCCGGCACAGATACGCAGTATTTT. It specifies CASSPTQLVSGTDTQYF.

V usage is TRBV7-9 and J usage is TRBJ2-3, with 7 bases fitting TRBD1. Germline V lookup: CDR1 SEHNR, CDR2 FQNEAQ (reference sequence). The CDR3 sequence is 15 residues long. V lost 0 bases and J lost 2; bases outside the gene matches: 2. The CDR3 DNA is TGTGCCAGCAGCTTAGCACAGGGGATCACAGATACGCAGTATTTT. This translates into CASSLAQGITDTQYF.

This clonotype has only a few counts. The CDR3 sequence: CAATPTEAGELFF. In nucleotides, the CDR3 is TGTGCCGCCACCCCGACAGAGGCCGGGGAGCTGTTTTTT. The chain has TRBV30 and TRBJ2-2, with D maybe TRBD1 (5 bases). The CDR3 runs to 13 residues. Germline CDR1 reads GTSNPN; CDR2 reads SVGIG (reference sequence). The V end lost 8 bases, the J end lost 6 bases, and 16 bases lay between the germline ends.

This clonotype has ten or more counts. V and J are TRBV7-9 and TRBJ2-3; 9 bases line up with TRBD2. Germline CDR1 reads SEHNR; CDR2 reads FQNEAQ (reference sequence). The CDR3 spans 16 residues. V shed 7 bases and J 4 bases; nucleotides not matched to a gene: 12. The CDR3 DNA follows: TGTGCCAGCACCCAGGACGGCGGGAGGGACCCAGATACGCAGTATTTT. Protein: CASTQDGGRDPDTQYF.

This chain links TRBV18 with TRBJ2-2, with TRBD1 matching 9 bases. This CDR3 contains 16 residues. V gave up 2 bases and J gave up 7 bases; unmatched junction bases: 8. Germline V lookup: CDR1 KGHSH, CDR2 LQKENI. In DNA, the CDR3 is TGTGCCAGCTCACCAGGGCCGGGACAGGGAATCGGGGAGCTGTTTTTT. Protein sequence: CASSPGPGQGIGELFF. The full variable domain, rest sourced from reference TRBV18 and TRBJ2-2, is NAGVMQNPRHLVRRRGQEARLRCSPMKGHSHVYWYRQLPEEGLKFMVYLQKENIIDESGMPKERFSAEFPKEGPSILRIQQVVRGDSAAYFCASSPGPGQGIGELFFGEGSRLTVL.

This clonotype was seen only a few times. The chain has TRBV29-1 and TRBJ2-2, with 7 bases that match TRBD2. The CDR3 runs to 13 residues. V was pared by 2 bases and J by 6 bases, with 3 bases of the junction left unmatched. Per germline, CDR1 SQVTM and CDR2 ANQGSEA. The DNA for the CDR3 is TGCAGCGTTGAACGGGAGGACGCCGGGGAGCTGTTTTTT. Its translation: CSVEREDAGELFF.

V is TRBV19 and J is TRBJ2-7; a possible D gene is TRBD1 (7 bases). Trimming removed 6 bases at V and 8 bases at J, with 32 bases between. This CDR3 is 18 amino acids long. From germline, CDR1 is LNHDA and CDR2 SQIVND (reference sequence). CDR3 residues: CASSDSTGTRETSGQQYF. As DNA, the CDR3 is TGTGCCAGTAGCGATTCGACAGGGACACGGGAGACCAGTGGGCAGCAGTACTTC.

This clonotype has ten or more counts. The rearrangement uses TRBV7-6 and TRBJ2-3; 8 bases line up with TRBD2. V was pared by 2 bases and J by 2 bases, with 6 bases of the junction left unmatched. CDR3 length: 16 residues. CDR1 and CDR2 (germline): SGHVS, FNYEAQ. CDR3 sequence reads: CASSLPGRALTDTQYF. In DNA form, the CDR3 reads TGTGCCAGCAGCTTACCCGGGAGGGCCCTCACAGATACGCAGTATTTT.

Concerning this clonotype itself: With a much larger clone just one base away, this may be a read error. The CDR3 is CAISQGTGSEQYF. The CDR3 DNA reads TGCGCCATCAGCCAAGGGACAGGGAGCGAGCAGTACTTC. The V and J genes are TRBV4-3 and TRBJ2-7, with 9 bases aligning to TRBD1. The V gene's germline CDR1 is LGHNA and CDR2 YSLEER. CDR3 length: 13 residues.

The rearrangement links TRBV6-1 to TRBJ2-2, with 10 bases matching TRBD2. Germline lookup yields CDR1 MNHNS and CDR2 SASEGT. The CDR3 covers 17 residues. V lost 4 bases, J lost 0 bases, and 5 bases stayed unmatched. CDR3 loop: CASSASGSVPNTGELFF. DNA for the CDR3: TGTGCCAGCAGTGCTAGCGGGAGTGTCCCGAACACCGGGGAGCTGTTTTTT.

This clonotype has just a few counts. This chain uses TRBV20-1 with TRBJ2-1; D possibly corresponds to TRBD1 (6 bases). V shed 4 bases and J shed 4 bases, with 8 bases lying between them. CDR3 size: 12 residues. CDR1 and CDR2 from the germline V gene are DFQATT and SNEGSKA (reference sequence). For the CDR3, the DNA is TGCAGTGCTAACAGGGAGTACAATGAGCAGTTCTTC. Its protein is CSANREYNEQFF.

The chain carries TRBV5-6 and TRBJ2-7; D is unresolved. V was clipped by 3 bases and J by 3 bases, with 7 bases between them. The CDR3 covers 12 residues. Germline CDR1 is SGHDT and CDR2 is YYEEEE. Here the CDR3 reads CASSSEGYEQYF. The CDR3 DNA sequence: TGTGCCAGCAGCTCAGAAGGCTACGAGCAGTACTTC.

This clonotype was counted at least ten times. The gene calls are TRBV6-5 and TRBJ2-3; 10 positions agree with TRBD1. V was pared by 10 bases and J by 4 bases, with 5 bases of the junction left unmatched. The germline CDR1 and CDR2 sequences are MNHEY and SVGAGI. The CDR3 sequence is 13 residues long. The CDR3 region has the DNA TGTGCCATTTCGGGGACAGGGGCAGATACGCAGTATTTT. The encoded protein is CAISGTGADTQYF.

A note on this clonotype: One base away lies a much larger clone, so this may be a sequencing read error. The gene calls are TRBV28 and TRBJ1-5, with D uncertain. CDR3 length equals 14 residues. The V end lost 4 bases, the J end lost 0 bases, and 7 bases lay between the germline ends. CDR1 is MDHEN, CDR2 SYDVKM, per germline. This chain's CDR3 is CASSYPYSNQPQHF. CDR3 DNA: TGTGCCAGCAGTTACCCGTATAGCAATCAGCCCCAGCATTTT.

This clonotype has ten or more counts. CDR3 nucleotides: TGTGCCAGCAGCTTAGTGACTAGCGGGGGAGAAAGGTCGCAGTATTTT. It is translated as CASSLVTSGGERSQYF. The chain employs TRBV11-2 and TRBJ2-3; TRBD2 aligns across 12 bases. This CDR3 contains 16 residues. Germline CDR1 is SGHAT and CDR2 is FQNNGV. Losses at the gene ends were 1 base for V and 10 bases for J; bases not matched to a gene: 9.

In the case of this clonotype: A read error may be the cause here, since a much bigger clone is one base away. The DNA of the CDR3 is TGTGCCAGCACCGGGGACAGTTCCTACGAGCAGTACTTC. This codes for CASTGDSSYEQYF. The genes are TRBV7-9 and TRBJ2-7, with 7 bases identical to TRBD1. There are 13 residues in the CDR3. In germline, CDR1 is SEHNR, CDR2 FQNEAQ (reference sequence). Trimming at V came to 7 bases and at J to 1 base, leaving 4 bases not matched to a gene.

This clonotype was picked up a small number of times. The chain employs TRBV5-1 and TRBJ2-1; 16 bases align to TRBD2. V shed 4 bases, J shed 8 bases, and the junction held 15 bases outside the gene matches. This CDR3 is 19 amino acids long. Germline CDR1 SGHRS, CDR2 YFSETQ. The CDR3 DNA reads as TGCGCCAGCAGCCCCAACCCCGGGACTAGCGGGGGGGCGGGGTATGAGCAGTTCTTC. This encodes CASSPNPGTSGGAGYEQFF.

The rearrangement uses TRBV9 and TRBJ1-6, with 8 positions matching TRBD1. J was trimmed by 8 bases and V by 1 base; bases with no gene match: 8. The CDR3 totals 16 residues. Germline V gene data show CDR1 as SGDLS and CDR2 as YYNGEE. The CDR3 DNA follows: TGTGCCAGCAGCGTATTGGACAGGGAACCCTATTCACCCCTCCACTTT. It specifies CASSVLDREPYSPLHF.

The rearrangement joins TRBV7-6 to TRBJ2-7, with TRBD1 as a possible D gene (7 bases). CDR1 is SGHVS, CDR2 FNYEAQ, per germline. The CDR3 length is 13 residues. V was pared by 5 bases and J by 8 bases, with 16 bases between. Here the CDR3 DNA reads TGTGCCAGCAGCCCCCCAGGGGGAGGTAAGCAGTACTTC. Residues: CASSPPGGGKQYF.